This is a list of T cell receptor beta chains from one sample in a study of long-term antiretroviral therapy in people with HIV. Generated by immunoSEQ multiplex PCR, the TCRdb table keeps only in-frame clones and is missing some. In the table there are 30,000 to 40,000 clones, approximately 90% of which are singletons. The sample in question was unsorted PBMCs, obtained 1.1 years after starting antiretroviral therapy. These receptors came from a man in his late teens or twenties with HIV. Each CDR3 is given with its conserved first and last residue. A D gene is named only where the DNA matches it firmly. Clone size is stated in some rows and not others, as once, few, many or a class when expanded.

TRBJ2-7 | . | TRBV6-6 | . | 16 | TGTGCCAGCAGACCCGAAACGGGAAGAGGAATCTACGAGCAGTACTTC | CASRPETGRGIYEQYF
TRBJ1-5 | . | TRBV7-8 | . | 15 | TGTGCCAGCAGCCCCCGAGGGGGTAGCAATCAGCCCCAGCATTTT | CASSPRGGSNQPQHF
TRBJ2-1 | TRBD2 | TRBV5-1 | . | 15 | TGCGCCAGCAGCTCGCTAGCGGGAGGGGGGAATGAGCAGTTCTTC | CASSSLAGGGNEQFF
TRBJ1-1 | . | TRBV29-1 | . | 13 | TGCAGCGTTGAAGCCAATGTGGGATCGGAAGCTTTCTTT | CSVEANVGSEAFF
TRBJ2-5 | TRBD2 | TRBV7-2 | . | 17 | TGTGCCAGCAGCTTGCCCCGGGGGACTAGCGGGCAAGAGACCCAGTACTTC | CASSLPRGTSGQETQYF
TRBJ1-3 | . | TRBV30 | . | 12 | TGTGCCTGGACAGGGTCTGGAAACACCATATATTTT | CAWTGSGNTIYF
TRBJ2-2 | TRBD2 | TRBV5-4 | . | 19 | TGTGCCAGCAGCGAGGACCCTGGGCTAGCGGGAGCCAACACCGGGGAGCTGTTTTTT | CASSEDPGLAGANTGELFF
TRBJ1-1 | . | TRBV7-8 | . | 12 | TGTGCCAGCAGCTACCTGGGGACTGAAGCTTTCTTT | CASSYLGTEAFF
TRBJ1-5 | . | TRBV11-2 | few | 13 | TGTGCCAGCAGCTCAAACCAATATCAGCCCCAGCATTTT | CASSSNQYQPQHF
TRBJ1-1 | . | TRBV30 | few | 13 | TGTGCCTGGAGTGTATCCGGGAGCACTGAAGCTTTCTTT | CAWSVSGSTEAFF
TRBJ1-4 | . | TRBV27 | . | 13 | TGTGCCAGCAGTTGGGGCCTTAATGAAAAACTGTTTTTT | CASSWGLNEKLFF
TRBJ2-2 | . | TRBV4-3 | . | 15 | TGCGCCAGCAGCCAAGAAGGTTGGGACACCGGGGAGCTGTTTTTT | CASSQEGWDTGELFF
TRBJ1-4 | TRBD1 | TRBV27 | . | 14 | TGTGCCAGCAGTCCCCGACAGGGGAGGGAAAAACTGTTTTTT | CASSPRQGREKLFF
TRBJ1-5 | . | TRBV4-1 | . | 15 | TGCGCCAGCAGCCAAGATGGGCAGGGTGGTCAGCCCCAGCATTTT | CASSQDGQGGQPQHF
TRBJ2-1 | TRBD2 | TRBV6-4 | . | 16 | TGTGCCAGCAGTCCGGGAGGGGACAATCCCTACAATGAGCAGTTCTTC | CASSPGGDNPYNEQFF
TRBJ2-1 | TRBD2 | TRBV6-6 | . | 15 | TGTGCCAGCAGGGAACTAGCGGAGACGCGCAATGAGCAGTTCTTC | CASRELAETRNEQFF
TRBJ2-1 | TRBD1 | TRBV7-9 | . | 16 | TGTGCCAGCAGCGCGCGACAGGGACCATCCTACAATGAGCAGTTCTTC | CASSARQGPSYNEQFF
TRBJ2-7 | . | TRBV4-1 | . | 13 | TGCGCCAGCAGCGGGGGCCCCTCGGGCGAGCAGTACTTC | CASSGGPSGEQYF
TRBJ2-1 | TRBD2 | TRBV4-2 | . | 16 | TGTGCCAGCAGCCAGGGAGCGGGGGGGCCTTCCTATGAGCAGTTCTTC | CASSQGAGGPSYEQFF